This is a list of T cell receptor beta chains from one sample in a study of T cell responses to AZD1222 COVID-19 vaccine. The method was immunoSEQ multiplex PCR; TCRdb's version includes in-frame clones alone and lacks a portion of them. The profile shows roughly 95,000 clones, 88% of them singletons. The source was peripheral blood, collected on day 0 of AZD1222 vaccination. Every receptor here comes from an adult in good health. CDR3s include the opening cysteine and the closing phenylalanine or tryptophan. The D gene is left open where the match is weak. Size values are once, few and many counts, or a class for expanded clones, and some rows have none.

TGCGCCAGCAGCTTTCCAGGGGACCGCTCCTACGAGCAGTACTTC,CASSFPGDRSYEQYF,-,TRBJ2-7,-,TRBV5-1
TGTGCCAGCTCACCTGAAGGGGCCGAGCAGTACTTC,CASSPEGAEQYF,-,TRBJ2-7,-,TRBV18
TGCAGTGCTAGTACAGGTAAACAGCCCCAGCATTTT,CSASTGKQPQHF,-,TRBJ1-5,once,TRBV20-1
TGCGCCAAAACCCAGAACACTGAAGCTTTCTTT,CAKTQNTEAFF,-,TRBJ1-1,-,TRBV4-3
TGTGCCAGTAGTAGGACAGGGGATCGGCCCCAGCATTTT,CASSRTGDRPQHF,TRBD1,TRBJ1-5,once,TRBV19
TGTGCCAGCAGCTTGGGGCGAGAGACCCAGTACTTC,CASSLGRETQYF,-,TRBJ2-5,-,TRBV7-8
TGTGCCAGTAGTATTCAGGACAGGGGCTACGAGCAGTACTTC,CASSIQDRGYEQYF,TRBD1,TRBJ2-7,-,TRBV19
TGTGCCAGCAGTGAATCTCCGACTAGCGGACAAGAGACCCAGTACTTC,CASSESPTSGQETQYF,TRBD2,TRBJ2-5,-,TRBV9
TGTGCCACCAGTGATTTGCAAACAGGGGAAACCGGGGAGCTGTTTTTT,CATSDLQTGETGELFF,TRBD1,TRBJ2-2,few,TRBV24-1
TGCGCCAGCAGCCAAGCCCCACAGTTCTCTGGAAACACCATATATTTT,CASSQAPQFSGNTIYF,-,TRBJ1-3,-,TRBV4-1
TGTGCCAGCAGCCAAGATGGCAGCTACAATCAGCCCCAGCATTTT,CASSQDGSYNQPQHF,-,TRBJ1-5,many,TRBV4-2
TGCGCCAGCAGCACCTACACCGGGACAGGTTCCAATGAGCAGTTCTTC,CASSTYTGTGSNEQFF,TRBD1,TRBJ2-1,-,TRBV5-1
TGTGCCAGCAGCCGTATCAGGGAGGGGATTGGCTACACCTTC,CASSRIREGIGYTF,-,TRBJ1-2,-,TRBV7-8
TGTGCCAGCAGCTTAGGGACAGAAACTGAAGCTTTCTTT,CASSLGTETEAFF,TRBD1,TRBJ1-1,-,TRBV7-3
TGTGCCAGCAGCTCCCGAGCTGGGTATGGCTACACCTTC,CASSSRAGYGYTF,-,TRBJ1-2,few,TRBV7-3
TGCAGTGCTAGAGGGGGCACTGAAGCTTTCTTT,CSARGGTEAFF,-,TRBJ1-1,-,TRBV20-1
TGTGCCAGCAGCCCGCGGCTAGCGGGTTTTTACGAGCAGTACTTC,CASSPRLAGFYEQYF,TRBD2,TRBJ2-7,-,TRBV27
TGCGCCAGCAGCTTGGGGACAGGGGATCACACTGAAGCTTTCTTT,CASSLGTGDHTEAFF,TRBD1,TRBJ1-1,few,TRBV23-1
TGTGCCAGCAGTTACCAGGCTAGCTCCTACAATGAGCAGTTCTTC,CASSYQASSYNEQFF,-,TRBJ2-1,-,TRBV6-5
TGTGCCAGTAGTATAGTACCTACGAGGCACAATGAGCAGTTCTTC,CASSIVPTRHNEQFF,-,TRBJ2-1,-,TRBV19
TGTGCCAGTAGTTCCATGAGGGCCAGGGGCAAAGAGGGGGACACTGAAGCTTTCTTT,CASSSMRARGKEGDTEAFF,-,TRBJ1-1,few,TRBV19
TGTGCCAGCAGTGTCGCGGACGGAAACACCGGGGAGCTGTTTTTT,CASSVADGNTGELFF,-,TRBJ2-2,-,TRBV28
TGTGCCATCAGTGAGTCAGGACAGGGCCGAGAGACCCAGTACTTC,CAISESGQGRETQYF,TRBD1,TRBJ2-5,-,TRBV10-3
TGTGCCACCAGTTCTGGGAGCTCTGGCTACACCTTC,CATSSGSSGYTF,-,TRBJ1-2,-,TRBV24-1
TGTGCCAGCAGCTTACGGGCTAGCACAGATACGCAGTATTTT,CASSLRASTDTQYF,-,TRBJ2-3,-,TRBV9
TGTGCCAGCAGTTTTCCCGGACAGCTTTATAGCAATCAGCCCCAGCATTTT,CASSFPGQLYSNQPQHF,-,TRBJ1-5,-,TRBV28
TGTGCCAGCAGTTTATCGACAGAGTGGGCCAAAAACATTCAGTACTTC,CASSLSTEWAKNIQYF,-,TRBJ2-4,-,TRBV27
TGTGCCAGTAATCCGGGACAGGGGGCAAAACTGTTTTTT,CASNPGQGAKLFF,TRBD1,TRBJ1-4,-,TRBV19
TGTGCCAGCAGCTTGGTATCAGGGGGACTGTACACTGAAGCTTTCTTT,CASSLVSGGLYTEAFF,TRBD1,TRBJ1-1,-,TRBV5-6
TGCGCCAGCAGCCCACTGTCCGTAAATACGCAGTATTTT,CASSPLSVNTQYF,-,TRBJ2-3,-,TRBV5-1
TGTGCCAGCAGTCAGCGACAGGGGGCAATTAATGAAAAACTGTTTTTT,CASSQRQGAINEKLFF,TRBD1,TRBJ1-4,-,TRBV25-1
TGTGCCAGCAGCAACCAGGCTGCGAGGGGCAATCAGCCCCAGCATTTT,CASSNQAARGNQPQHF,-,TRBJ1-5,-,TRBV7-8
TGTGCCAGCTCACCACCGATAGGAAGGGGTCCTAGTAGCAATCAGCCCCAGCATTTT,CASSPPIGRGPSSNQPQHF,-,TRBJ1-5,-,TRBV18
TGTGCCACCAGCCCAGGACTAGCTCCCTCCTACGAGCAGTACTTC,CATSPGLAPSYEQYF,TRBD2,TRBJ2-7,-,TRBV15
TGTGCCAGTAGTATCGGGACAGCCGCAAATGAAAAACTGTTTTTT,CASSIGTAANEKLFF,TRBD1,TRBJ1-4,-,TRBV19
TGTGCCAGCAGCCGCGGGGACAGGGCGTCGGAAAAACTGTTTTTT,CASSRGDRASEKLFF,TRBD1,TRBJ1-4,-,TRBV7-9
TGTGCCAGCAGTGTTGCGGGACAGAACACCGGGGAGCTGTTTTTT,CASSVAGQNTGELFF,-,TRBJ2-2,-,TRBV2